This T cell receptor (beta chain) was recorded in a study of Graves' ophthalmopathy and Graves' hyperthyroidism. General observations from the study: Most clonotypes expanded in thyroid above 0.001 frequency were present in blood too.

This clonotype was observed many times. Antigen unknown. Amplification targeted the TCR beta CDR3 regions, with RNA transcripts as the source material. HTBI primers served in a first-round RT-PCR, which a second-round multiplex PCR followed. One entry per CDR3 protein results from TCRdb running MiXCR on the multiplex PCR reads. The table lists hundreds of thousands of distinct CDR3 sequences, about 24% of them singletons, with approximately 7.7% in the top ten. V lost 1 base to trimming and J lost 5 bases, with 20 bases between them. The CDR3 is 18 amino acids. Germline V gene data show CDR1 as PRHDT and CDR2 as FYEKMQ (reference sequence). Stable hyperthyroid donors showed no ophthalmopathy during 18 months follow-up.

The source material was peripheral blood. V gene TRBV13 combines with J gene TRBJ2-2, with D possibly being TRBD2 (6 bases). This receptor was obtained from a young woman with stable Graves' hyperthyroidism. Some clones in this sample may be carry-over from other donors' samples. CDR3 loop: CASSLAFVGGAYTGELFF. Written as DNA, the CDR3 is TGTGCCAGCAGCTTAGCGTTCGTCGGGGGAGCGTATACCGGGGAGCTGTTTTTT.